This record looks at one T cell receptor beta chain sequence and its context. Its specificity is not known. Samples had at least 6.5 million PBMCs isolated from them. With V trimmed by 6 bases and J by 4 bases, 9 bases remained unmatched. Germline loops: CDR1 KGHSH, CDR2 LQKENI. CDR3 length: 15 amino acids. The sample comes from a study of blood T cells in healthy people across ages. Study outcomes and limitations: A strong correlation was seen between TCR beta diversity and naive T cell percentage. Unknown donor CMV status possibly confounded expanded clonotype changes.

A J-beta primer mix and a sample-barcoded 5' primer were used in a second PCR of roughly 6 to 11 cycles. TCRdb passed the 5' RACE reads through MiXCR, listing each CDR3 protein once. The sample carries about 640,000 distinct CDR3 sequences, about 53% recorded once. Material: blood. The rearrangement links TRBV18 to TRBJ1-2; 9 bases fit TRBD1. This clonotype was obtained from a man between 60 and 70 years old in good health. CDR3 residues: CASSPQDRGGYGYTF. The DNA for the CDR3 is TGTGCCAGCTCTCCTCAGGACAGGGGTGGCTATGGCTACACCTTC.